These T cell receptor beta chains were read from a single sample in a study of CD8 T cells in ankylosing spondylitis. TCRdb used MiXCR to reprocess the 5' RACE reads, holding one entry per CDR3 protein. The sample lists some 270,000 distinct CDR3 sequences, about 30% occurring once. Specimen: blood, either unsorted or a sorted T cell fraction (not recorded which). The source is a male donor with ankylosing spondylitis or in good health (not recorded which). Each CDR3 is given with its conserved first and last residue. Each record gives: V gene, J gene, CDR3 protein.

v_gene: TRBV5-6
j_gene: TRBJ1-2
CDR3aa: CASSFLLRGPYGYTF

v_gene: TRBV11-2
j_gene: TRBJ1-6
CDR3aa: CASSLVGTQPSPLHF

v_gene: TRBV20-1
j_gene: TRBJ2-1
CDR3aa: CSARALTGNEQFF

v_gene: TRBV6-1
j_gene: TRBJ2-7
CDR3aa: CASRPSGSYYEQYF

v_gene: TRBV5-6
j_gene: TRBJ2-7
CDR3aa: CASSFLTGDYEQYF

v_gene: TRBV11-1
j_gene: TRBJ2-3
CDR3aa: CASSFGSYRGPSTDTQYF

v_gene: TRBV7-2
j_gene: TRBJ2-7
CDR3aa: CASSLLPGNPYEQYF

v_gene: TRBV29-1
j_gene: TRBJ2-3
CDR3aa: CSVGGIYGGRVDTQYF

v_gene: TRBV20-1
j_gene: TRBJ2-5
CDR3aa: CSARDRVQETQYF

v_gene: TRBV6-1
j_gene: TRBJ2-3
CDR3aa: CASRLTANAHTQYF

v_gene: TRBV9
j_gene: TRBJ2-3
CDR3aa: CASSVATGVNTQYF

v_gene: TRBV5-1
j_gene: TRBJ1-1
CDR3aa: CASKRNSNTEAFF

v_gene: TRBV29-1
j_gene: TRBJ2-2
CDR3aa: CSVASGQDGGELFF

v_gene: TRBV12-3/TRBV12-4
j_gene: TRBJ2-3
CDR3aa: CASSFRTSGPTDTQYF

v_gene: TRBV5-1
j_gene: TRBJ1-1
CDR3aa: CASSLGDRVDTEAFF

v_gene: TRBV20-1
j_gene: TRBJ1-1
CDR3aa: CSASNHEAFF

v_gene: TRBV20-1
j_gene: TRBJ2-7
CDR3aa: CSAREAGPSYEQYF

v_gene: TRBV4-1
j_gene: TRBJ2-1
CDR3aa: CASSHRGGHNEQFF